One sample yielded the 10 T cell receptor beta chains listed below, sequenced in a study of T cell repertoires in cytomegalovirus infection. The antigens these receptors bind are not known. TCRdb reprocessed the reads with MiXCR, giving one entry per CDR3 protein. The data contain about 900,000 distinct CDR3 sequences, roughly 30% of them singletons. This specimen consisted of cultured CD8+ T cells from PBMCs, obtained from culture after CMV antigen stimulation. The receptors derive from a human donor in good health (CMV status not recorded). Some clones in this sample may be carry-over from other donors' samples.

The chain couples TRBV20-1 to TRBJ2-5; no firm D call. V gave up 1 base and J gave up 5 bases, with 17 bases separating them. CDR1 is DFQATT, CDR2 SNEGSKA, per germline (reference sequence). The CDR3 has 15 residues. This CDR3 reads CSARAQLVPEETQYF. In nucleotides, the CDR3 is TGCAGTGCTAGAGCCCAGTTGGTCCCCGAGGAGACCCAGTACTTC.

This chain links TRBV11-2 with TRBJ2-4, with D maybe TRBD1 (6 bases). There are 15 residues in the CDR3. V dropped 1 base and J dropped 2 bases, with 9 bases sitting between them. CDR1 and CDR2 (germline): SGHAT, FQNNGV. CDR3 DNA: TGTGCCAGCAGCTTAGCTTGGGGGCCCAAAAACATTCAGTACTTC. Its translation is CASSLAWGPKNIQYF.

This sequence joins TRBV20-1 and TRBJ1-6; D not resolved. CDR1 DFQATT and CDR2 SNEGSKA come from the germline V gene (reference sequence). The germline V and J ends were trimmed by 0 bases and 7 bases, with 13 bases remaining between them. The CDR3 contains 15 residues. The DNA of the CDR3 is TGCAGTGCTAGAGAAGGCGGTTTTAGGAATTCACCCCTCCACTTT. Residues: CSAREGGFRNSPLHF.

This clonotype turned up a few times. The chain combines TRBV7-9 with TRBJ2-1; 7 positions agree with TRBD1. Trimming removed 6 bases from V and 1 base from J; junction bases left unmatched: 6. This CDR3 has 15 amino acids. Germline values: CDR1 SEHNR, CDR2 FQNEAQ (reference sequence). In nucleotides, the CDR3 is TGTGCCAGCAGATCGCAGGGGGATTCCTACAATGAGCAGTTCTTC. It translates to CASRSQGDSYNEQFF. Together with reference TRBV7-9 and TRBJ2-1, the CDR3 gives the full variable domain: DTGVSQNPRHKITKRGQNVTFRCDPISEHNRLYWYRQTLGQGPEFLTYFQNEAQLEKSRLLSDRFSAERPKGSFSTLEIQRTEQGDSAMYLCASRSQGDSYNEQFFGPGTRLTVL.

The chain links TRBV24-1 to TRBJ2-1; no clear D gene. The CDR3 loop spans 13 amino acids. CDR1 and CDR2 (germline): KGHDR, SFDVKD. V lost 4 bases to trimming and J lost 0 bases, with 3 bases between them. The CDR3 loop is CATSESSYNEQFF. For the CDR3, the DNA is TGTGCCACCAGTGAGTCCTCCTACAATGAGCAGTTCTTC.

The chain uses TRBV3-1 and TRBJ2-1, with 8 bases aligning to TRBD2. With V trimmed by 1 base and J by 4 bases, 6 bases remained unmatched. The V gene's germline CDR1 is LGHDT and CDR2 YNNKEL (reference sequence). This CDR3 is built from 16 residues. CDR3 sequence: CASSQGHGGAYNEQFF. The CDR3 DNA follows: TGTGCCAGCAGCCAAGGTCACGGGGGGGCGTACAATGAGCAGTTCTTC.

This chain joins TRBV19 and TRBJ1-1, with a weak D call TRBD1 (5 bases). Germline assignment: CDR1 LNHDA and CDR2 SQIVND (reference sequence). Trimming left V 1 base short and J 7 bases short, with 16 bases between. CDR3 length: 15 residues. CDR3 region: CASSIADGGFREAFF. In DNA form, the CDR3 reads TGTGCCAGTAGTATAGCCGACGGGGGGTTCCGTGAAGCTTTCTTT.

The chain has TRBV27 and TRBJ1-5; D is unclear. Germline CDR1 MNHEY, CDR2 SMNVEV (reference sequence). The CDR3 has 14 amino acids. V was trimmed by 4 bases and J by 5 bases, leaving 12 bases between them. CDR3 bases: TGTGCCAGCAGTTCGGCAGGCGGTTATCAGCCCCAGCATTTT. Translated, it gives CASSSAGGYQPQHF.

This clonotype has ten or more counts. The J gene is TRBJ2-3, the V gene TRBV10-3; TRBD2 matches 8 bases. CDR1 is ENHRY, CDR2 SYGVKD, per germline. V was pared by 1 base and J by 1 base, with 4 bases of the junction left unmatched. This CDR3 has 16 amino acids. The CDR3, as DNA: TGTGCCATCAGTGAGTTGAGTAGCGGGGGCACAGATACGCAGTATTTT. Translating gives CAISELSSGGTDTQYF.

This clonotype was seen only a few times. The genes are TRBV9 and TRBJ2-1; the D call may be TRBD1 or TRBD2 (5 bases each). The V gene's germline CDR1 is SGDLS and CDR2 YYNGEE. The CDR3 length is 15 residues. Trimming removed 0 bases from V and 4 bases from J, with 11 bases in between. The CDR3 DNA is TGTGCCAGCAGCGTAGACGGGGACGGTTACAATGAGCAGTTCTTC. Translating gives CASSVDGDGYNEQFF.